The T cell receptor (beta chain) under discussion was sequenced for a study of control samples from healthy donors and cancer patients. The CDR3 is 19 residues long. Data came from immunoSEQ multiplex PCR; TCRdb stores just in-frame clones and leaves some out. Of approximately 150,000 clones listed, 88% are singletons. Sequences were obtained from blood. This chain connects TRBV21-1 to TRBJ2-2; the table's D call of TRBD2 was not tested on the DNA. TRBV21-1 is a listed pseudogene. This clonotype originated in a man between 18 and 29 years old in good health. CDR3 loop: CASSKEEIPGTVNTGELFF. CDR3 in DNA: TGTGCCAGCAGCAAAGAGGAAATACCCGGGACTGTGAACACCGGGGAGCTGTTTTTT.